The present entry profiles one TCR beta chain with its context. What it binds is not known. The data were produced by immunoSEQ multiplex PCR, yet TCRdb's version contains in-frame clones alone and is incomplete. The sample has over 950,000 clones, around 77% seen once. These data belong to a study of shared clonotypes between healthy human individuals. Notes on the study in general: Across subsets, estimated richness was generally greater for naive than for memory populations. The study found lower generation probabilities in non-shared clonotypes than in those shared by all four donors. The researchers took only blood, and tissue repertoires probably look different.

The V segment lost 8 bases and the J segment 8 bases; nucleotides outside the gene matches: 17. Looked up from germline, CDR1 is SGHTA and CDR2 is FQGNSA. The CDR3 consists of 16 residues. Researchers partitioned CD4+ cells into CD45RA+ naive and CD45RA-negative memory subsets. This rearrangement joins TRBV7-2 to TRBJ1-4; 7 bases match TRBD1. Sequenced material: memory CD4+ T cells from PBMCs. The subset: CD45RA-negative fraction. The TCR originated in a man aged 18 to 29 in good health. Some clones in this sample may be carry-over from other donors' samples. The CDR3 nucleotides are TGTGCCAGCGGCAATTTTCGACAGGGACTATTGGAAAAACTGTTTTTT. Residues: CASGNFRQGLLEKLFF.